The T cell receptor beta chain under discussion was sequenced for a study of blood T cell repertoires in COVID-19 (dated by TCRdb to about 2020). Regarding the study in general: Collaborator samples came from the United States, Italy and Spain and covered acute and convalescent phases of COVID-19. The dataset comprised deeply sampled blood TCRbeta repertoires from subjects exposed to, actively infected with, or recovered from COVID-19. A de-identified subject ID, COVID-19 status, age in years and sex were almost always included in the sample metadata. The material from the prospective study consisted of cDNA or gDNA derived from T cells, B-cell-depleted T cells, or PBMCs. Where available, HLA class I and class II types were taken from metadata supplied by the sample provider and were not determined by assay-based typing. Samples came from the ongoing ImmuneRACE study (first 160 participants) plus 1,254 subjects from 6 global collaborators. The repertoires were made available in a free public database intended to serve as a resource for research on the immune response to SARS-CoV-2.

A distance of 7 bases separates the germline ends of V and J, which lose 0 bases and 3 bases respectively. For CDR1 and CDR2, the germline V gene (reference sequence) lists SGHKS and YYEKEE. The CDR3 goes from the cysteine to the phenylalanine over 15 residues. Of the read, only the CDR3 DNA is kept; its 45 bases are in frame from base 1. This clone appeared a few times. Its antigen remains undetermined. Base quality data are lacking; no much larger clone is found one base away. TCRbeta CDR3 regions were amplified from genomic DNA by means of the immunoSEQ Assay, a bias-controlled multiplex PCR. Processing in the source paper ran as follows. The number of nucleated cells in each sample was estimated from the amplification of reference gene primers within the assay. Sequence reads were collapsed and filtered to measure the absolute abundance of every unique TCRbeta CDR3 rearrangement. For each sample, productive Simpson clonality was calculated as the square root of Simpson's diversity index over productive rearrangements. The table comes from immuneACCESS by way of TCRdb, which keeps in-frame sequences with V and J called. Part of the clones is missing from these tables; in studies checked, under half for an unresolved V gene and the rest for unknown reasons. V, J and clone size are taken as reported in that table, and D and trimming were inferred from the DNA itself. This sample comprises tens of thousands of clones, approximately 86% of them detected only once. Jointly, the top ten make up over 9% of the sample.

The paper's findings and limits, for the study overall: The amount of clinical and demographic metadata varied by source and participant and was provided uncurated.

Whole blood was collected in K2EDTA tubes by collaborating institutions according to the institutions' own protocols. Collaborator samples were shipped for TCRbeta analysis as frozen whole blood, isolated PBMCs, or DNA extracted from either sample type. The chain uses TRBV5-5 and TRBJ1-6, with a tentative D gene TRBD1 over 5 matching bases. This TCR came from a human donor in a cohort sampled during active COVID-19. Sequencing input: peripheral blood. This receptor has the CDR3 CASSLAQGYNSPLHF. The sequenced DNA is TGTGCCAGCAGCTTGGCGCAGGGCTATAATTCACCCCTCCACTTT.